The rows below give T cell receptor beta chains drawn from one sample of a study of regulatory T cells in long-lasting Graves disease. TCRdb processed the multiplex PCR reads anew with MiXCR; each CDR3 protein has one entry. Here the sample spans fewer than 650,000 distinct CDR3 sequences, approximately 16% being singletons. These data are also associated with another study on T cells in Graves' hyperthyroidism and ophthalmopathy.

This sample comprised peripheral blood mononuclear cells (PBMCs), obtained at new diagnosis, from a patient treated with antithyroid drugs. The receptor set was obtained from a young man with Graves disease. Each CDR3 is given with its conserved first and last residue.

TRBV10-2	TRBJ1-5	CASNNDRGGQPQHF
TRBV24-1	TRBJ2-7	CATSDGPAGAHEQYF
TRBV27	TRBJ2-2	CASSQLTSGRGTGELFF
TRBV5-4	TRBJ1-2	CASSLGGQGVYGYTF
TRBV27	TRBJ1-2	CASSFGQGGGGYTF
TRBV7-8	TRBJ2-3	CASSLEVGTSTDTQYF
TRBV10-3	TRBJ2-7	CAISMGGRAHEQYF
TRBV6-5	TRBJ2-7	CASSYSMFGSYEQYF
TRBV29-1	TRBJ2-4	CSVVDRVSKNIQYF
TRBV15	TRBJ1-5	CATSRGGTSNQPQHF
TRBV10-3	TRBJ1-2	CANSPQGASGYTF
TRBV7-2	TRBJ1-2	CASSSGINYGYTF
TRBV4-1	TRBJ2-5	CASSQGGRYQETQYF
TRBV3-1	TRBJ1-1	CASSQSDRVSEAFF
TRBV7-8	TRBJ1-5	CASSPLLGGRGSNQPQHF
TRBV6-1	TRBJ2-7	CASSMSGLAYF
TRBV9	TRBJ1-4	CASVSGWDRENEKLFF
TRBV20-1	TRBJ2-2	CSARQKDSFAMAGELFF
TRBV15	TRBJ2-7	CATSSGSSGRGDEQYF
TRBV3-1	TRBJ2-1	CASSRGLAGAANEQFF
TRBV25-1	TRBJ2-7	CASNTQGYEQYF
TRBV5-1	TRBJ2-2	CASKPGTGGTGELFF
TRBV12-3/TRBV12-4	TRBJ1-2	CASSFVRGPNYGYTF
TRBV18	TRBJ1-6	CASSPPNSPLHF
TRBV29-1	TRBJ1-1	CSVRQDRGLEAFF
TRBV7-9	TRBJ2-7	CASSLAPIGRSYEQYF
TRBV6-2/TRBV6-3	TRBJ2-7	CASRTVAYEQYF
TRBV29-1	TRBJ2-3	CSVDRTGASTDTQYF
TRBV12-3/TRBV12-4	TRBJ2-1	CASSGTSLRYNEQFF
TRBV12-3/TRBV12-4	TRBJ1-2	CASSLKGDNYGYTF
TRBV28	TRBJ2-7	CASRLYWTSGSVPFYEQYF
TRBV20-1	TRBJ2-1	CSAKQGLAGQNEQFF
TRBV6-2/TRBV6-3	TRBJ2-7	CASSRDYPSYEQYF
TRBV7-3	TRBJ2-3	CASSLWWLAGRSDTQYF
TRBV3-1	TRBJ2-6	CASSQVSVLAVDSGANVLTF
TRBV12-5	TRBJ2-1	CASGPGLAGYNEQFF
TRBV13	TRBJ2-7	CASSTRTTFGGIPPYEQYF
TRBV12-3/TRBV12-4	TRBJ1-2	CATSDLPSPPTNYGYTF
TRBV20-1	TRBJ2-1	CSARAAMETRISYNEQFF
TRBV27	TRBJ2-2	CASSFRAGTNTGELFF
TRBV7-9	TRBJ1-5	CASSRDRASQPQHF
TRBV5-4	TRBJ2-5	CASSPTLAGDGETQYF
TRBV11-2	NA	CASSPRTGLPTETQYF
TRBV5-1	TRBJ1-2	CASSLAGGTLIGYGYTF